The 9 T cell receptor beta chains reported below all come from one sample, sequenced in a study of regulatory T cells in long-lasting Graves disease. The time point was: newly diagnosed GD, antithyroid drugs for less than 3 months. The TCR library used RNA extracted from PBMCs. CDR3-region Arm-PCR and iRepertoire HTBI primers produced the TCR beta libraries. TCRdb itself ran the multiplex PCR reads through MiXCR, one entry per CDR3 protein. Altogether about 530,000 distinct CDR3 sequences are present, 15% to 20% being singletons, with the ten largest covering 20% to 30%. These data also featured in a second study, about T cells in Graves' hyperthyroidism and ophthalmopathy.

The sequencing here drew on peripheral blood mononuclear cells (PBMCs), taken at new diagnosis, from a patient treated with antithyroid drugs. Every receptor here comes from a middle-aged woman with Graves disease.

The CDR3 reads CAISGSSPNTEAFF. Here the CDR3 DNA reads TGTGCCATCAGTGGGAGCAGCCCGAACACTGAAGCTTTCTTT. This chain uses TRBV10-3 with TRBJ1-1; D ambiguous. Germline CDR1 reads ENHRY; CDR2 reads SYGVKD. This CDR3 contains 14 residues. V was clipped by 4 bases and J by 1 base, with 10 bases between them.

This clonotype turned up a few times. The V call is TRBV12-3 or TRBV12-4, the J call TRBJ1-2; D is undetermined. V gave up 6 bases and J gave up 5 bases, with 10 bases separating them. The CDR3 contains 12 residues. CDR3 nucleotide sequence: TGTGCCAGCAGAAAGAGAGAATATGGCTACACCTTC. Its translation is CASRKREYGYTF.

This clonotype was seen many times. V gene TRBV11-2 combines with J gene TRBJ2-3; D remains ambiguous. The CDR3 consists of 14 residues. The V end was cut by 7 bases, the J end by 0 bases, with 11 bases between. The germline CDR1 and CDR2 sequences are SGHAT and FQNNGV. Here the CDR3 DNA reads TGTGCCAGCACCCTGAGGACCAGCACAGATACGCAGTATTTT. Translation: CASTLRTSTDTQYF. Combining the CDR3 with reference TRBV11-2 and TRBJ2-3 gives the whole variable domain EAGVAQSPRYKIIEKRQSVAFWCNPISGHATLYWYQQILGQGPKLLIQFQNNGVVDDSQLPKDRFSAERLKGVDSTLKIQPAKLEDSAVYLCASTLRTSTDTQYFGPGTRLTVL.

In its sample, this clonotype was seen a few times. V and J are TRBV5-1 and TRBJ2-7; 10 nucleotides align to TRBD1. Germline V lookup: CDR1 SGHRS, CDR2 YFSETQ. This CDR3 contains 15 residues. The V and J ends lost 7 bases and 2 bases, in that order; junction bases with no gene match: 9. The DNA of the CDR3 is TGCGCCAGCCGCCTAGGGACAGGGGATGCCTACGAGCAGTACTTC. Protein sequence: CASRLGTGDAYEQYF.

This clonotype was counted ten times or more. The chain has TRBV2 and TRBJ1-1; D gene ambiguous. V lost 4 bases and J lost 4, with 10 bases in between. This CDR3 spans 13 amino acids. Germline CDR1 is SNHLY and CDR2 is FYNNEI. The DNA for the CDR3 is TGTGCCAGCAGTGTAACCTGGACCACTGAAGCTTTCTTT. Translating gives CASSVTWTTEAFF.

This clonotype was detected ten times or more. The chain recombines TRBV5-1 with TRBJ1-6; TRBD1 agrees at 7 bases. V was clipped by 4 bases and J by 7 bases; unmatched bases: 5. This CDR3 comprises 14 residues. Per germline, CDR1 SGHRS and CDR2 YFSETQ. The CDR3 coding sequence is TGCGCCAGCAGCGACCGGGACAGCAATTCACCCCTCCACTTT. It yields the protein CASSDRDSNSPLHF. Full variable domain (rest looked up from reference TRBV5-1 and TRBJ1-6): KAGVTQTPRYLIKTRGQQVTLSCSPISGHRSVSWYQQTPGQGLQFLFEYFSETQRNKGNFPGRFSGRQFSNSRSEMNVSTLELGDSALYLCASSDRDSNSPLHFGNGTRLTVT.

This clonotype has a count of ten or more. The J gene is TRBJ1-2, the V gene TRBV27; tentatively, D is TRBD1 (6 bases). Germline V gene data show CDR1 as MNHEY and CDR2 as SMNVEV (reference sequence). This CDR3 has 13 amino acids. V shed 3 bases and J shed 3 bases, with 8 bases lying between them. The CDR3 bases are TGTGCCAGCAGTTTTCGACAGGACTATGGCTACACCTTC. Translated: CASSFRQDYGYTF.

This clonotype has only a few counts. V is TRBV11-3 and J is TRBJ2-3; no definite D call. The germline CDR1 and CDR2 sequences are SGHNT and YENEEA. The CDR3 length is 13 residues. V dropped 2 bases and J dropped 11 bases, with 14 bases sitting between them. CDR3 loop: CASSLKSDRRQYF. The CDR3 DNA sequence: TGTGCCAGCAGCTTAAAGTCCGACCGTAGGCAGTATTTT.

This clonotype was seen at least ten times. The chain carries TRBV6-2 or TRBV6-3 and TRBJ1-1; D is unresolved. The CDR3 extends over 14 amino acids. With 5 bases removed from V and 11 bases from J, the gap between germline ends came to 21 bases. The germline V gene has CDR1 MNHEY and CDR2 SVGEGT. CDR3 DNA: TGTGCCAGCAGTGAAGTCGGCAGGCGGAGTTGGGCTTTCTTT. Amino acids: CASSEVGRRSWAFF.